The 20 T cell receptor beta chains in this list originate from one sample, sequenced in a study of T cells expressing NK-cell markers. TCRdb reprocessed the 5' RACE reads, with one entry per CDR3 protein and no DNA. The sample totals about 150,000 distinct CDR3 sequences. The specimen was blood T cells: a sorted CD56 or NKG2C T cell subset, CD4+ or CD8+ T cells, or bulk PBMC T cells (not recorded which). The receptors here all came from a woman aged 50 to 60 in good health.

The chain employs TRBV7-3 and TRBJ2-5; no DNA is available, so the TRBD2 call from TCRdb remains unchecked. This CDR3 region has 15 residues. Germline V gene sequence: CDR1 SGHTA, CDR2 FQGTGA. The CDR3 loop is CASSPGTSGGETQYF.

The chain has TRBV27 and TRBJ2-3; TCRdb's D call, TRBD1, is unchecked because there is no DNA. CDR1 is MNHEY and CDR2 is SMNVEV in the germline V gene (reference sequence). The CDR3 consists of 14 residues. The CDR3 reads CATRDRGYTDTQYF.

J is TRBJ2-2 and V is TRBV4-1; TCRdb's D call, TRBD1, is unchecked because there is no DNA. This CDR3 has 16 amino acids. Germline V gives CDR1 MGHRA, CDR2 YSYEKL. This CDR3 is CASSQERGGITGELFF.

CDR3 residues: CASSQGLSRTEAFF. The chain is built from TRBV3-1 and TRBJ1-1. Germline CDR1 is LGHDT and CDR2 is YNNKEL (reference sequence). The CDR3 totals 14 residues.

This rearrangement joins TRBV7-9 to TRBJ2-7; TCRdb's D call, TRBD2, is unchecked because there is no DNA. The CDR3 totals 13 residues. In germline, CDR1 is SEHNR, CDR2 FQNEAQ (reference sequence). The CDR3 loop is CASSHGQGLAQYF.

V usage is TRBV12-3 or TRBV12-4 and J usage is TRBJ2-1; the D gene TCRdb calls, TRBD2, cannot be checked with no DNA. This CDR3 contains 16 residues. CDR3 sequence: CASSLGGLAGPNEQFF.

The chain employs TRBV7-9 and TRBJ1-1; TCRdb outputs TRBD1, but without DNA this stays unchecked. The CDR3 is 13 residues long. The V gene's germline CDR1 is SEHNR and CDR2 FQNEAQ (reference sequence). The CDR3 sequence is CASSRTGGFEAFF.

The V gene is TRBV5-1, the J gene TRBJ2-7. Germline CDR1 reads SGHRS; CDR2 reads YFSETQ. The CDR3 consists of 14 residues. CDR3 in amino acids: CASSDGGLSYEQYF.

The J gene is TRBJ2-1, the V gene TRBV27; the TRBD2 assignment by TCRdb is unverifiable without DNA. The germline CDR1 and CDR2 sequences are MNHEY and SMNVEV (reference sequence). This CDR3 region has 12 residues. The CDR3 spells CASSPGVAEQFF.

This chain connects TRBV5-6 to TRBJ2-3; without DNA, the TCRdb call of TRBD2 cannot be checked. This CDR3 has 15 residues. The germline V gene encodes CDR1 SGHDT and CDR2 YYEEEE. The chain's CDR3 is CASSPGVRGTDTQYF.

The chain recombines TRBV4-2 with TRBJ2-3; the D call of TRBD1 rests on TCRdb alone, since no DNA is present to check it. The CDR3 totals 14 residues. Germline CDR1 is LGHNA and CDR2 is YNFKEQ. CDR3 amino acids: CASSQALRGDTQYF.

J is TRBJ2-2 and V is TRBV5-1. CDR3 length: 13 amino acids. Germline values: CDR1 SGHRS, CDR2 YFSETQ. The CDR3 protein is CASSLPRTGELFF.

The gene calls are TRBV24-1 and TRBJ2-2; the TRBD1 assignment by TCRdb is unverifiable without DNA. The CDR3 length is 15 residues. CDR1 and CDR2 (germline): KGHDR, SFDVKD. The CDR3 sequence: CATSDFSAPAGELFF.

The rearrangement joins TRBV24-1 to TRBJ2-1. This CDR3 region has 13 residues. Germline CDR1 KGHDR, CDR2 SFDVKD. The CDR3 is CATNNRAHNEQFF.

The chain combines TRBV4-1 with TRBJ1-6. The germline V gene has CDR1 MGHRA and CDR2 YSYEKL. The CDR3 totals 15 residues. The CDR3 sequence is CASSQDPRTGSPLHF.

This chain uses TRBV14 with TRBJ1-1. There are 14 residues in the CDR3. CDR1 is SGHDN and CDR2 is FVKESK in the germline V gene. The CDR3 reads CASSQVDPNTEAFF.

The J gene is TRBJ1-4, the V gene TRBV7-9; with no DNA, the TCRdb D assignment of TRBD1 cannot be verified. The germline V gene has CDR1 SEHNR and CDR2 FQNEAQ (reference sequence). The CDR3 is 15 amino acids. CDR3 residues: CASSLVGGADEKLFF.

The chain carries TRBV19 and TRBJ1-1; without DNA, the TCRdb call of TRBD1 cannot be checked. CDR3 length: 18 amino acids. Germline V gene data show CDR1 as LNHDA and CDR2 as SQIVND (reference sequence). CDR3 in amino acids: CASSRGVTGEIHDAEAFF.

This chain uses TRBV24-1 with TRBJ2-7. Germline V lookup: CDR1 KGHDR, CDR2 SFDVKD. The CDR3 spans 12 residues. CDR3 in amino acids: CATSAADYEQYF.

This clonotype is classed as medium-sized by frequency. The gene calls are TRBV30 and TRBJ2-7; the TCRdb D gene call, TRBD2, has no DNA to confirm it. Germline CDR1 GTSNPN, CDR2 SVGIG (reference sequence). The CDR3 loop spans 14 amino acids. CDR3 loop: CAWSAVAVFYEQYF.